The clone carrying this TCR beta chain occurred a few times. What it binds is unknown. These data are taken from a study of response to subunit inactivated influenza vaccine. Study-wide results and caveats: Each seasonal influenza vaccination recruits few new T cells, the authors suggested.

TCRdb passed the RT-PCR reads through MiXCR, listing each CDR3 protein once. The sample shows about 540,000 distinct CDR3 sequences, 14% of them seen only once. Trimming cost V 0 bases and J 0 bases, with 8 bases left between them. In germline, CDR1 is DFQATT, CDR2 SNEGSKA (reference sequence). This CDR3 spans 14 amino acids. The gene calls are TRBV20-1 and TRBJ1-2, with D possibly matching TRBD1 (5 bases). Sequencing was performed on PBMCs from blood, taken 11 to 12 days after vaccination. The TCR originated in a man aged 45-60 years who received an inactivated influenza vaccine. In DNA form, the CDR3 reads TGCAGTGCTAGAGAGGACACATCTAACTATGGCTACACCTTC. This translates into CSAREDTSNYGYTF.